Listed here are 29 T cell receptor beta chains from one sample, sequenced in a study of blood T cell repertoires in COVID-19. Clones were read by immunoSEQ multiplex PCR, and TCRdb kept only the in-frame ones, dropping some. This sample has 85,000 to 120,000 clones, with roughly 87% found just once. Sample: peripheral blood. The receptors were sampled from a woman aged 50 to 60 with COVID-19, enrolled during active disease.

The chain links TRBV28 to TRBJ1-2, with TRBD1 as a possible D gene (6 bases). The CDR3 loop spans 13 amino acids. V lost 6 bases, J lost 4 bases, and 12 bases lay in between. Germline V lookup: CDR1 MDHEN, CDR2 SYDVKM. The CDR3 loop is CASRATGFYGYTF. The CDR3 DNA reads TGTGCCAGCAGAGCCACAGGGTTCTATGGCTACACCTTC.

The chain employs TRBV6-5 and TRBJ2-5; TRBD1 might be the D (5 bases). This CDR3 is built from 12 residues. V gave up 8 bases and J gave up 0 bases, with 7 bases separating them. CDR1 is MNHEY, CDR2 SVGAGI, per germline. Written as DNA, the CDR3 is TGTGCCAGCTGGACATACCAAGAGACCCAGTACTTC. Its protein is CASWTYQETQYF.

The count of this clone is one. The chain uses TRBV7-9 and TRBJ2-5, with unresolved D. Trimming stripped 4 bases from V and 7 bases from J, with 19 bases between. The CDR3 is 15 residues long. From germline, CDR1 is SEHNR and CDR2 FQNEAQ (reference sequence). The CDR3 loop reads CASSSLSPKEPTQYF. DNA of the CDR3: TGTGCCAGCAGCTCCCTTTCCCCCAAGGAGCCGACCCAGTACTTC.

As DNA, the CDR3 is TGTGCCAGCAGCTCGAGGACTAGTCCCCCCTACGAGCAGTACTTC. Protein product: CASSSRTSPPYEQYF. The chain is built from TRBV7-9 and TRBJ2-7, with 7 bases that match TRBD2. Germline V gene data show CDR1 as SEHNR and CDR2 as FQNEAQ (reference sequence). The length of the CDR3 is 15 residues. The ends lost 4 bases at V and 2 bases at J; junction bases unmatched: 8.

V gene TRBV6-2 or TRBV6-3 combines with J gene TRBJ1-2; D not resolved. There are 16 residues in the CDR3. Germline V gene data show CDR1 as MNHEY and CDR2 as SVGEGT. The V end lost 0 bases, the J end lost 3 bases, and 14 bases lay between the germline ends. CDR3 DNA: TGTGCCAGCAGTTACTCCGCCACAAATGTCGACTATGGCTACACCTTC. It translates to CASSYSATNVDYGYTF.

This clone was counted a single time. The chain uses TRBV6-2 or TRBV6-3 and TRBJ2-5; the D is unclear. The CDR3 is made up of 15 amino acids. Germline V gene lookup returns CDR1 MNHEY and CDR2 SVGEGT. The V and J ends lost 6 bases and 3 bases respectively, with 17 bases between them. The CDR3 loop is CASSILGPWKETQYF. The CDR3 coding sequence is TGTGCCAGCAGCATCTTGGGCCCCTGGAAAGAGACCCAGTACTTC.

J is TRBJ1-3 and V is TRBV7-9; TRBD1 aligns across 7 bases. The CDR3 extends over 14 amino acids. Trimming removed 6 bases from V and 2 bases from J; junction bases left unmatched: 4. In germline, CDR1 is SEHNR, CDR2 FQNEAQ (reference sequence). CDR3 nucleotides: TGTGCCAGCAGGGCAGGGGGAACTGGAAACACCATATATTTT. Translated, it gives CASRAGGTGNTIYF.

The genes are TRBV20-1 and TRBJ1-2; the D is unclear. The CDR3 consists of 11 residues. Trimming removed 6 bases from V and 1 base from J, with 6 bases in between. Germline CDR1 DFQATT, CDR2 SNEGSKA (reference sequence). The CDR3 DNA is TGCAGTGCCCCCCTTAACTATGGCTACACCTTC. It is translated as CSAPLNYGYTF.

The chain recombines TRBV2 with TRBJ2-3, with D perhaps TRBD2 (7 bases). Germline lookup yields CDR1 SNHLY and CDR2 FYNNEI. V was pared by 6 bases and J by 6 bases, with 16 bases between. The CDR3 length is 14 residues. CDR3 residues: CASSLGGAGDTQYF. The CDR3 DNA is TGTGCCAGCAGCCTGGGGGGGGCAGGGGATACGCAGTATTTT.

The chain joins TRBV6-5 to TRBJ2-7; D ambiguous. Trimming removed 2 bases from V and 4 bases from J, with 6 bases in between. Per the germline V gene, CDR1 is MNHEY and CDR2 is SVGAGI. There are 12 residues in the CDR3. DNA for the CDR3: TGTGCCAGCAGTTACCCCGGTTACGAGCAGTACTTC. Its protein product is CASSYPGYEQYF.

The J gene is TRBJ1-6, the V gene TRBV5-6; 9 bases match TRBD1. There are 16 residues in the CDR3. Germline V CDR1 and CDR2: SGHDT, YYEEEE. Germline trimming cut 2 bases from V and 4 bases from J; bases unmatched to any gene: 4. This CDR3 reads CASSFDRGEYNSPLHF. DNA for the CDR3: TGTGCCAGCAGCTTCGACAGGGGGGAATATAATTCACCCCTCCACTTT.

To note about this clone: This specimen includes other DNA sequences encoding the same CDR3. The rearrangement joins TRBV7-3 to TRBJ2-5, with D perhaps matching TRBD2 (6 bases). CDR3 length equals 14 residues. Germline assignment: CDR1 SGHTA and CDR2 FQGTGA. V was pared by 0 bases and J by 2 bases, with 7 bases between. CDR3 in DNA: TGTGCCAGCAGCTTAACTGGGGGGCAAGAGACCCAGTACTTC. As protein: CASSLTGGQETQYF.

The chain is built from TRBV6-2 or TRBV6-3 and TRBJ2-2; perhaps TRBD2 as D (6 bases). The ends were cut back, 6 bases at V and 8 bases at J, with 13 bases in the middle. In germline, CDR1 is MNHEY, CDR2 SVGEGT. This CDR3 is 13 amino acids long. The CDR3 nucleotides are TGTGCCAGCAGCCGCGGGACTGCGGGGGAGCTGTTTTTT. Protein: CASSRGTAGELFF.

The rearrangement uses TRBV29-1 and TRBJ2-7; TRBD1 matches 10 bases. Germline lookup yields CDR1 SQVTM and CDR2 ANQGSEA. V dropped 4 bases and J dropped 7; count of bases not matched to a gene: 4. The CDR3 runs to 12 residues. In DNA, the CDR3 is TGCAGCGTTGGGACAGGGGGAGGGGAGCAGTACTTC. This codes for CSVGTGGGEQYF.

This clone was recorded only once. This rearrangement joins TRBV12-3 or TRBV12-4 to TRBJ1-1, with no clear D. V lost 6 bases to trimming and J lost 2 bases, with 10 bases between them. The CDR3 sequence is 13 residues long. The CDR3 protein is CASRTRGNTEAFF. DNA of the CDR3: TGTGCCAGCAGGACTCGGGGAAACACTGAAGCTTTCTTT.

This chain links TRBV15 with TRBJ1-3; maybe TRBD1 (5 bases). There are 16 residues in the CDR3. V lost 0 bases and J lost 5, with 14 bases in between. Looked up from germline, CDR1 is LNHNV and CDR2 is YYDKDF (reference sequence). In DNA form, the CDR3 reads TGTGCCACCAGCAGAGATCGGGGGTCGCGGCGAAACACCATATATTTT. Translated, it gives CATSRDRGSRRNTIYF.

This rearrangement joins TRBV2 to TRBJ2-5, with TRBD1 matching 7 bases. The CDR3 covers 14 residues. After removal of 8 bases from V and 4 bases from J, the junction contained 10 bases not matched to a gene. The germline V gene has CDR1 SNHLY and CDR2 FYNNEI. CDR3 sequence: CASGKQGFGETQYF. In DNA form, the CDR3 reads TGTGCCAGCGGAAAACAGGGGTTCGGAGAGACCCAGTACTTC.

CDR3 DNA: TGTGCCAGCAGTTACCAGGGGGCGCCTGACACTGAAGCTTTCTTT. It codes for CASSYQGAPDTEAFF. The chain carries TRBV6-5 and TRBJ1-1; 8 bases match TRBD1. Trimming removed 2 bases from V and 3 bases from J; junction bases left unmatched: 5. The length of the CDR3 is 15 residues. Germline loops: CDR1 MNHEY, CDR2 SVGAGI.

The V gene is TRBV3-1 (or the pseudogene TRBV3-2), the J gene TRBJ1-5; 10 nucleotides match TRBD1. The CDR3 length is 15 residues. J was trimmed by 5 bases and V by 5 bases; bases with no gene match: 6. Germline V CDR1 and CDR2: LGHDT, YNNKEL (reference sequence). The CDR3 bases are TGTGCCAGCAGCTCCGGGACAGGGGCGGATCAGCCCCAGCATTTT. It encodes CASSSGTGADQPQHF.

The gene calls are TRBV6-5 and TRBJ2-2; 9 positions match TRBD1. Germline assignment: CDR1 MNHEY and CDR2 SVGAGI. The CDR3 is 14 amino acids. V was clipped by 8 bases and J by 8 bases; unmatched bases: 9. The CDR3: CASYGTGTGGELFF. In DNA form, the CDR3 reads TGTGCCAGCTACGGGACAGGGACTGGGGGGGAGCTGTTTTTT.

The rearrangement uses TRBV9 and TRBJ2-7; no reliable D call. Germline loops: CDR1 SGDLS, CDR2 YYNGEE. Trimming removed 3 bases from V and 4 bases from J, with 11 bases in between. There are 13 residues in the CDR3. Here the CDR3 reads CASSAPPEYEQYF. The CDR3, as DNA: TGTGCCAGCAGCGCCCCACCGGAGTACGAGCAGTACTTC. The whole variable domain, remainder taken from reference TRBV9 and TRBJ2-7, is DSGVTQTPKHLITATGQRVTLRCSPRSGDLSVYWYQQSLDQGLQFLIQYYNGEERAKGNILERFSAQQFPDLHSELNLSSLELGDSALYFCASSAPPEYEQYFGPGTRLTVT.

The rearrangement links TRBV7-9 to TRBJ2-4; D is uncertain. The CDR3 covers 16 residues. The germline V gene has CDR1 SEHNR and CDR2 FQNEAQ (reference sequence). V gave up 8 bases and J gave up 3 bases, with 20 bases separating them. CDR3 coding DNA: TGTGCCAGCGTACTCGCTCGGCCAGGCAGCAAAAACATTCAGTACTTC. It codes for CASVLARPGSKNIQYF.

The rearrangement joins TRBV12-5 to TRBJ1-1; a weak D match, TRBD1 (6 bases). The CDR3 sequence is 15 residues long. Trimming removed 0 bases at V and 5 bases at J, with 13 bases between. Germline CDR1 is LGHNT and CDR2 is FRNRAP. CDR3 DNA sequence: TGTGCTAGTGGTTTGGTCGGACAGTTCGGTACTGAAGCTTTCTTT. As protein: CASGLVGQFGTEAFF.

The rearrangement uses TRBV6-2 or TRBV6-3 and TRBJ1-1, with D maybe TRBD1 (6 bases). This CDR3 region has 18 residues. The V gene lost 5 bases and the J gene lost 1 base, with 23 bases spanning the gap. The germline V gene encodes CDR1 MNHEY and CDR2 SVGEGT. This CDR3 reads CASSQLEIWAGANTEAFF. In DNA, the CDR3 is TGTGCCAGCAGTCAGTTAGAGATATGGGCAGGGGCGAACACTGAAGCTTTCTTT.

A few counts support this clone. This chain connects TRBV23-1 to TRBJ2-1; 7 nucleotides align to TRBD1. Being an ORF, TRBV23-1 has a function that is uncertain. The CDR3 extends over 16 amino acids. J was trimmed by 7 bases and V by 4 bases; bases with no gene match: 13. Here the CDR3 reads CASSPTHSTGSNEQFF. CDR3 sequence (DNA): TGCGCCAGCAGTCCAACCCACTCGACAGGGTCGAATGAGCAGTTCTTC.

The chain combines TRBV11-2 with TRBJ2-2; no clear D. Germline loops: CDR1 SGHAT, CDR2 FQNNGV. The CDR3 covers 13 residues. Trimming removed 3 bases at V and 2 bases at J, with 4 bases between. In DNA, the CDR3 is TGTGCCAGCAGCTTTAGCAACACCGGGGAGCTGTTTTTT. Its protein product is CASSFSNTGELFF.

V is TRBV7-2 and J is TRBJ2-5; the match to TRBD1 covers 9 bases. V shed 1 base and J 3 bases; nucleotides not matched to a gene: 3. From germline, CDR1 is SGHTA and CDR2 FQGNSA. The CDR3 consists of 15 residues. The CDR3 bases are TGTGCCAGCAGCTTAGAGGGGACAGGGAAAGAGACCCAGTACTTC. Translating gives CASSLEGTGKETQYF. Supplemented by reference TRBV7-2 and TRBJ2-5, the full variable domain reads GAGVSQSPSNKVTEKGKDVELRCDPISGHTALYWYRQSLGQGLEFLIYFQGNSAPDKSGLPSDRFSAERTGGSVSTLTIQRTQQEDSAVYLCASSLEGTGKETQYFGPGTRLLVL.

The chain uses TRBV24-1 and TRBJ2-1; the match to TRBD2 covers 12 bases. The V gene's germline CDR1 is KGHDR and CDR2 SFDVKD. The CDR3 runs to 16 residues. With 3 bases clipped from V and 7 bases from J, the junction kept 6 bases outside the gene matches. CDR3 nucleotide sequence: TGTGCCACCAGTGATGCCCTAGCGGGGGGGCGAAATGAGCAGTTCTTC. This codes for CATSDALAGGRNEQFF.

V and J are TRBV28 and TRBJ1-1, with 7 nucleotides matching TRBD1. The CDR3 runs 15 residues. Per the germline V gene, CDR1 is MDHEN and CDR2 is SYDVKM. The junction had 6 bases not matched to a gene; V was cut back by 4 bases and J by 1 base. In nucleotides, the CDR3 is TGTGCCAGCAGTTCCGGACAGGCTTGGAACACTGAAGCTTTCTTT. Its protein is CASSSGQAWNTEAFF.